This TCR beta chain was sequenced in a study of blood T cell repertoires in COVID-19. V gave up 5 bases and J gave up 4 bases; unmatched junction bases: 8. Germline CDR1 reads MDHEN; CDR2 reads SYDVKM. This CDR3 is 15 amino acids long. The participants were between about 18 and 90 years old and came from fewer than 25 US areas. This table comes from immunoSEQ multiplex PCR, and its TCRdb copy is limited to in-frame clones, with some not included. Among fewer than 350,000 clones, roughly nine tenths were seen once, and the ten largest hold over 4%. This TCR came from a man between 60 and 75 years old who had recovered from COVID-19. The gene calls are TRBV28 and TRBJ2-7; TRBD1 aligns across 10 bases. Specimen: PBMCs or T cells enriched from blood (not recorded which). CDR3 loop: CASSPTGTGAYEQYF. The CDR3 DNA reads as TGTGCCAGCAGTCCCACCGGGACAGGGGCATACGAGCAGTACTTC.